The entry below describes one T cell receptor (beta chain). What this receptor recognizes is not known. The sample holds no much larger clone one base away, and base qualities are not on file. The CDR3 contains 12 residues, cysteine and phenylalanine counted. The read is trimmed to its CDR3 DNA, 36 bases read in frame from base 1. The germline V gene (reference sequence) specifies GTSNPN as CDR1 and SVGIG as CDR2. V loses 7 bases of germline sequence and J loses 14 bases, and the interval between the two ends is 20 bases. The CDR3 regions of human TCRbeta chains were analyzed by immunosequencing. The published analysis was carried out like this. Repertoire TCRs were matched against a reference library of SARS-CoV-2-specific TCRs generated with the MIRA antigen-specificity platform. Breadth meant the fraction of unique TCRs that were SARS-CoV-2-associated, whereas depth meant the fraction of total T cells that were SARS-CoV-2-associated. Using the MIRA data, each spike-specific TCR was assigned both to the spike region to which the TCR was reactive and to a CD4 or CD8 class. Log10-transformed breadth and depth values were compared by one-way ANOVA with Sidak's multiple comparisons tests. TCRdb carries this immuneACCESS record with in-frame sequences only. Its versions omit some clonotypes, under half of them owing to an unresolved V gene in the studies checked, with the rest unexplained. V and J calls and clone size follow that table, whereas D and trimming were derived from the DNA. Recorded for this sample are roughly 190,000 clones; roughly 90% of them occurred a single time. The ten largest clones represent less than 2% of the sample.

This sample is part of a study of T cell responses to AZD1222 COVID-19 vaccine (dated by TCRdb to the early 2020s). Study-wide context: TCR sequencing was performed for fewer than 250 trial participants, of whom roughly 200 were given two doses of AZD1222 and approximately 25 were given two doses of MenACWY control vaccine. Trial participants were enrolled by age into 18-55, 56-69 and 70-plus year subgroups, with roughly 160, 29 and 62 TCR-sequenced participants respectively.

Sample time point, as interpreted from the label and publication: about 28 days (+/-7) after the second vaccine dose. AZD1222 recipients whose second dose came at about 4 weeks and those whose second dose came at about 12 weeks were combined into one group, since spike-specific TCR depth and breadth did not differ between the two schedules. Vaccinee samples came from UK trials COV001 and COV002, including a single-blind randomized controlled phase 2/3 trial of AZD1222 (ChAdOx1 nCoV-19) in healthy adults. For TCRbeta chain sequencing, PBMC samples from trial participants were taken at day 0 and at day 28 after the second dose. Beyond this particular receptor, the publication reports: Nearly half of unique spike-specific TCRs reportedly recognized epitopes outside regions mutated in the B.1.351 and B.1.1.7 variants. Participants were mostly white British and included more females than males, and it was suggested by the authors that clonal diversity may have been underestimated. Conclusions about previously exposed vaccinees are limited, since just 6 or 7 AZD1222 recipients were seropositive for SARS-CoV-2 at baseline. Because no samples from the day 14 peak response were available, repertoires could be characterized only after the peak T cell response. The vaccine-associated CD4 TCRs covered the entire spike protein, and the dominant responses fell in regions 160-218 and 743-854. A significant rise in spike-specific TCR breadth and depth was observed after two AZD1222 doses relative to day 0 and relative to MenACWY recipients. The 56-69-year group was small, and its depth increase did not reach significance, likely because of low power.

The receptor chain draws on TRBV30 and TRBJ1-4, and TRBD1 may be the D gene, going by 6 matching bases. The origin of this receptor is an adult who received the AZD1222 COVID-19 vaccine. The sample consisted of peripheral blood, taken 28 days after the second AZD1222 dose. The CDR3 in this case is CAYGQGPTGLFF. The base sequence is TGTGCCTACGGGCAGGGGCCTACTGGGCTGTTTTTT.